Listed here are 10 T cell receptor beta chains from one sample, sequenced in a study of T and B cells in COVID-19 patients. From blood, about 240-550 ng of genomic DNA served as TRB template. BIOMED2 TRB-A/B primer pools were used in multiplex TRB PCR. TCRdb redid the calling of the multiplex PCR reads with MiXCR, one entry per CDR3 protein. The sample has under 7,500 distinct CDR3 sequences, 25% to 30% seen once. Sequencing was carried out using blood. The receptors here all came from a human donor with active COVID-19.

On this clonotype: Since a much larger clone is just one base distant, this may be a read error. The DNA for the CDR3 is TGTGCCAGCAGCTTGACTAGCGGCCAATACGAGCAGTACTTC. This gives the protein CASSLTSGQYEQYF. J is TRBJ2-7 and V is TRBV5-4; 8 bases fit TRBD2. V dropped 1 base and J dropped 4; count of bases not matched to a gene: 4. There are 14 residues in the CDR3. Germline CDR1 is SGHNT and CDR2 is YYREEE (reference sequence). The full variable domain, its missing parts supplied by reference TRBV5-4 and TRBJ2-7, is ETGVTQSPTHLIKTRGQQVTLRCSSQSGHNTVSWYQQALGQGPQFIFQYYREEENGRGNFPPRFSGLQFPNYSSELNVNALELDDSALYLCASSLTSGQYEQYFGPGTRLTVT.

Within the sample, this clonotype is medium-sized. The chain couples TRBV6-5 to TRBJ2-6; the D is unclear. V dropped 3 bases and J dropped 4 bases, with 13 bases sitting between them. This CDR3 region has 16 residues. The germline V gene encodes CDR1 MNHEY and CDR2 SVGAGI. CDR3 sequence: CASSYAPLGGANVLTF. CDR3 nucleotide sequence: TGTGCCAGCAGTTATGCCCCACTGGGAGGGGCCAACGTCCTGACTTTC.

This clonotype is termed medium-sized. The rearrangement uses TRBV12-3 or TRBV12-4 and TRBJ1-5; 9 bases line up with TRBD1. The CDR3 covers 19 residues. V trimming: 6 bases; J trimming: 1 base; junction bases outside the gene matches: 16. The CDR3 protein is CASSPLPSTGTGSNQPQHF. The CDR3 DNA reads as TGTGCCAGCAGCCCCCTCCCCTCTACCGGGACAGGGAGCAATCAGCCCCAGCATTTT.

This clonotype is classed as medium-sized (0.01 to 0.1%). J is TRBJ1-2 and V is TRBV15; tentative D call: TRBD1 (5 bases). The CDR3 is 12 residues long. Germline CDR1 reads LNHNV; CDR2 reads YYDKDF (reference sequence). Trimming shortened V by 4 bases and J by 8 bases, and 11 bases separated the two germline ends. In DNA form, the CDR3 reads TGTGCCACCAGCACCTCAGGGAACGGCTACACCTTC. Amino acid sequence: CATSTSGNGYTF.

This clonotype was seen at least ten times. The DNA for the CDR3 is TGTGCCAGCAGCTGGGGGACAGGGGCTAACTATGGCTACACCTTC. It codes for CASSWGTGANYGYTF. The V gene is TRBV5-5, the J gene TRBJ1-2; 10 nucleotides match TRBD1. The CDR3 covers 15 residues. The V and J ends lost 3 bases and 0 bases, in that order; junction bases with no gene match: 2. Germline assignment: CDR1 SGHKS and CDR2 YYEKEE (reference sequence).

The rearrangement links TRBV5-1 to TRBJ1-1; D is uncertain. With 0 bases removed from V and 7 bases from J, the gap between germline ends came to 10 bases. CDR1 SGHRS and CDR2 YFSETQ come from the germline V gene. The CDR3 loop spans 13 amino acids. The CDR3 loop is CASSLDGLDEAFF. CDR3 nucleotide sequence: TGCGCCAGCAGCTTGGATGGGTTGGATGAAGCTTTCTTT.

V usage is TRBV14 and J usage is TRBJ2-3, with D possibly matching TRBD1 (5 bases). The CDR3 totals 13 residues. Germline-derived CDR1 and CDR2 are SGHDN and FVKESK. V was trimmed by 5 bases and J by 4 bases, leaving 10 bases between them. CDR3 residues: CASSFEGADTQYF. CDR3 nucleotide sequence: TGTGCCAGCAGCTTCGAAGGGGCAGATACGCAGTATTTT.

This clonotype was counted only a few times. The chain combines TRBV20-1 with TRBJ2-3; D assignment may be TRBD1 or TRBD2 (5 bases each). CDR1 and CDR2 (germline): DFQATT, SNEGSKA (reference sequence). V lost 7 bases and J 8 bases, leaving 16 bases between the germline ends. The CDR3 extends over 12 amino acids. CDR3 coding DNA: TGCAGTGTCGGGCCGCCTGGGGGTACGCAGTATTTT. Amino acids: CSVGPPGGTQYF.

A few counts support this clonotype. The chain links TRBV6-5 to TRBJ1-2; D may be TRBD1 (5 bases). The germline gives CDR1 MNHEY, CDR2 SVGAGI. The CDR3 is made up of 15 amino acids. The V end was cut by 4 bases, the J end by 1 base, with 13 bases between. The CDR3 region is CASSSHQGHNYGYTF. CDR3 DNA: TGTGCCAGCAGTTCACACCAAGGACATAACTATGGCTACACCTTC.

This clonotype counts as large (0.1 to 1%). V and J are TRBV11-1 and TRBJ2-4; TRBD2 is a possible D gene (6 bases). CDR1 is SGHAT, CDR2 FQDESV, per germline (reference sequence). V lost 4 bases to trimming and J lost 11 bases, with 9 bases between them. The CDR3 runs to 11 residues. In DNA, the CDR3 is TGTGCCAGCAGCTACGGGGGAGTTCAGTACTTC. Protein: CASSYGGVQYF.